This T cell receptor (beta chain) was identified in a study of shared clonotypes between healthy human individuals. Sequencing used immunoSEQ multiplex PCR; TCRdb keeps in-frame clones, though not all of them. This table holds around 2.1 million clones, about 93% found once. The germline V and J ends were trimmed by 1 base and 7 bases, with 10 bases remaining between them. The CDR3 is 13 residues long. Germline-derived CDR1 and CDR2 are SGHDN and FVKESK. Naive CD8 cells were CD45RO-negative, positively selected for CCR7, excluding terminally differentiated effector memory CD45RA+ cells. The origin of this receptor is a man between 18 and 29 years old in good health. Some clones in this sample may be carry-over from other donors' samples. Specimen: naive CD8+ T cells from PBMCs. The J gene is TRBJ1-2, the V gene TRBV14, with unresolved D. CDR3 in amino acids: CASSQGAGGGYTF. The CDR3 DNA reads TGTGCCAGCAGCCAAGGAGCAGGTGGTGGCTACACCTTC.